What follows describes a single T cell receptor (beta chain). The antigen is undetermined. Losses at the gene ends were 0 bases for V and 2 bases for J; bases not matched to a gene: 5. Germline assignment: CDR1 SGHRS and CDR2 YFSETQ. The CDR3 has 17 amino acids. TCRdb used MiXCR to reprocess the 5' RACE reads, holding one entry per CDR3 protein. This table has about 1.7 million distinct CDR3 sequences, roughly a third appearing once. The entry originates in a study of identical twins. Notes on the study in general: In beta out-of-frame sequences, the excess sharing between twins was weaker.

The clonotype comes from a newborn girl in good health. The sample was cord blood. This chain uses TRBV5-1 with TRBJ2-7; 13 bases map to TRBD2. In DNA form, the CDR3 reads TGCGCCAGCAGCTTGGGGACTAGCGGGAGTTTAGCCTACGAGCAGTACTTC. Amino acid sequence: CASSLGTSGSLAYEQYF.